The 9 T cell receptor beta chains below all came from one sample that was sequenced in a study of shared clonotypes between healthy human individuals. Clones were read by immunoSEQ multiplex PCR, and TCRdb kept only the in-frame ones, dropping some. The table lists a few million clones, around 93% of them singletons, with 1.5% to 2% in the top ten. Naive CD8 cells comprised CD45RO-negative, CCR7-positively selected cells, excluding terminally differentiated effector memory CD45RA+ cells. The sample consisted of naive CD8+ T cells from PBMCs. These receptors all come from a man younger than 35 in good health. Some clones in this sample may be carry-over from other donors' samples.

In its sample, this clone was seen once. V and J are TRBV5-8 and TRBJ1-1; D is ambiguous. Per the germline V gene, CDR1 is SGHTS and CDR2 is YDEGEE. This CDR3 contains 13 residues. V lost 2 bases and J lost 5, with 10 bases in between. CDR3 amino acids: CASSLRVRTEAFF. The DNA for the CDR3 is TGTGCCAGCAGCTTAAGGGTTCGGACTGAAGCTTTCTTT.

The rearrangement uses TRBV27 and TRBJ2-7; D remains unclear. Trimming removed 3 bases at V and 3 bases at J, with 15 bases between. The germline gives CDR1 MNHEY, CDR2 SMNVEV (reference sequence). The CDR3 totals 15 residues. Here the CDR3 reads CASSLSLHEHYEQYF. The CDR3 DNA reads TGTGCCAGCAGTTTGAGTCTCCACGAGCACTACGAGCAGTACTTC.

The rearrangement joins TRBV2 to TRBJ2-3; 8 bases agree with TRBD2. Germline V lookup: CDR1 SNHLY, CDR2 FYNNEI. The CDR3 has 17 residues. V gave up 7 bases and J gave up 7 bases; unmatched junction bases: 19. CDR3 DNA sequence: TGTGCCAGCACCTTAGAGTTAGCGGGACCGGGGGGGAATACGCAGTATTTT. Protein: CASTLELAGPGGNTQYF.

This clone appeared once. The genes are TRBV29-1 and TRBJ1-2, with D possibly matching TRBD1 (6 bases). V was pared by 5 bases and J by 3 bases, with 25 bases between. The CDR3 has 17 residues. From germline, CDR1 is SQVTM and CDR2 ANQGSEA. The CDR3 DNA is TGCAGCGTTCCACCAACCCCTACAGGGAAGGGAGACTATGGCTACACCTTC. It translates to CSVPPTPTGKGDYGYTF.

The V call is TRBV28, the J call TRBJ2-7; 8 bases match TRBD1. V lost 7 bases to trimming and J lost 4 bases; unmatched junction nucleotides: 9. The CDR3 length is 14 residues. From germline, CDR1 is MDHEN and CDR2 SYDVKM. The CDR3 protein is CASKGEQGEYEQYF. CDR3 nucleotide sequence: TGTGCCAGCAAGGGAGAACAGGGGGAATACGAGCAGTACTTC.

The V and J genes are TRBV5-5 and TRBJ1-1; weak D call: TRBD1 (6 bases). The CDR3 contains 15 residues. The V and J ends lost 4 bases and 2 bases respectively, with 15 bases between them. Germline CDR1 SGHKS, CDR2 YYEKEE (reference sequence). The CDR3 sequence: CASSPYRATNTEAFF. The CDR3 region has the DNA TGTGCCAGCAGCCCGTACAGGGCTACCAACACTGAAGCTTTCTTT.

The genes are TRBV27 and TRBJ2-4; 8 nucleotides agree with TRBD1. This CDR3 has 14 amino acids. Germline V gives CDR1 MNHEY, CDR2 SMNVEV (reference sequence). V lost 6 bases, J lost 1 base, and 2 bases stayed unmatched. The CDR3 sequence: CASSRQGAKNIQYF. Here the CDR3 DNA reads TGTGCCAGCAGCCGACAGGGGGCCAAAAACATTCAGTACTTC.

V is TRBV2 and J is TRBJ2-7, with D tentatively TRBD2 (5 bases). V lost 6 bases and J 3 bases, leaving 9 bases between the germline ends. The germline V gene has CDR1 SNHLY and CDR2 FYNNEI. The CDR3 is made up of 12 amino acids. CDR3 nucleotide sequence: TGTGCCAGCAGGGACGGGAACTACGAGCAGTACTTC. Amino acids: CASRDGNYEQYF.

This clone was picked up one time. V is TRBV7-9 and J is TRBJ2-1; TRBD1 matches 7 bases. CDR1 and CDR2 from the germline V gene are SEHNR and FQNEAQ (reference sequence). J gave up 4 bases and V 2 bases, and 8 bases lay outside the gene matches. The CDR3 has 16 amino acids. The CDR3 coding sequence is TGTGCCAGCAGCTTATTTGGGGACAGAAATTACAATGAGCAGTTCTTC. Translation gives CASSLFGDRNYNEQFF.